The present entry profiles one T cell receptor beta chain with its context. What it binds is not known. The data originate from a study of cytomegalovirus exposure and HLA in healthy donors. Study conclusions and caveats: According to reports, the classifier identified cytomegalovirus status with high specificity and sensitivity. The majority of TCR sequences were rare, yet some public TCRs appeared in many donors. The study designated 164 TCR beta chains cytomegalovirus-associated.

Primers included in the PCR were 60 Vbeta and 13 Jbeta primers. Produced via immunoSEQ multiplex PCR; TCRdb's table is partial and in-frame only. Of some 250,000 clones in the sample, roughly 82% were seen once. The donors were healthy bone marrow donors. From germline, CDR1 is SGDLS and CDR2 YYNGEE. With 3 bases clipped from V and 6 bases from J, the junction kept 10 bases outside the gene matches. The CDR3 is 16 amino acids. The chain links TRBV9 to TRBJ2-2; TRBD1 matches at 8 bases. The specimen sequenced was PBMCs. The receptor was isolated from a woman between 40 and 55 years old in good health and CMV-seropositive. The CDR3 sequence is CASSADRGLVPGELFF. Written as DNA, the CDR3 is TGTGCCAGCAGCGCCGACAGGGGACTGGTACCCGGGGAGCTGTTTTTT.